This T cell receptor (beta chain) was identified in a study of cytomegalovirus exposure and HLA in healthy donors. General study points: Earlier analysis found most TCR beta V segments productive about 87% or about 30% of the time. High specificity and sensitivity for cytomegalovirus status were reported for the classifier.

With V trimmed by 7 bases and J by 3 bases, 7 bases remained unmatched. Germline loops: CDR1 SGDLS, CDR2 YYNGEE. This CDR3 is built from 14 residues. Details on this clone: Its matching antigen is unknown.

The study ran its PCR with 60 Vbeta and 13 Jbeta primers. Profiling relied on immunoSEQ multiplex PCR, and the TCRdb table lists in-frame clones only, not all of them. The data show about 55,000 clones, with roughly 85% seen just once and around 1.6% held by the top ten. Sequencing used PBMCs. The TCR sequence derives from a young man in good health and CMV-seronegative. The chain links TRBV9 to TRBJ2-1; the match to TRBD2 covers 7 bases. CDR3 bases: TGTGCCAGCTCTAGCGGAACTAACTACAATGAGCAGTTCTTC. Translating it yields CASSSGTNYNEQFF.